These 12 T cell receptor beta chains were sequenced from one sample in a study of T cell responses to AZD1222 COVID-19 vaccine. Here immunoSEQ multiplex PCR was the method, and the copy in TCRdb shows in-frame clones only, minus some. The sample lists roughly 97,000 clones; roughly 92% were seen once. Source: peripheral blood, taken on day 0 of AZD1222 vaccination. The receptors here all came from an adult in good health.

This chain links TRBV11-2 with TRBJ2-7, with D possibly TRBD2 on 5 matching bases. The CDR3 sequence is 13 residues long. The V gene's germline CDR1 is SGHAT and CDR2 FQNNGV. The V and J ends lost 1 base and 7 bases respectively, with 11 bases between them. The CDR3: CASSLALEGEQYF. CDR3 DNA sequence: TGTGCCAGCAGCTTAGCACTAGAGGGTGAGCAGTACTTC.

This clone appeared once. V usage is TRBV5-1 and J usage is TRBJ2-1; D ambiguous. The germline V gene has CDR1 SGHRS and CDR2 YFSETQ. V was trimmed by 5 bases and J by 12 bases, leaving 15 bases between them. This CDR3 region has 12 residues. The CDR3 DNA reads as TGCGCCAGCAGAGCCAGTTCCGAGATGCAGTTCTTC. Its translation: CASRASSEMQFF.

The V gene is TRBV18, the J gene TRBJ2-5; D remains unclear. V shed 3 bases and J shed 5 bases, with 13 bases lying between them. This CDR3 is built from 14 residues. Germline V CDR1 and CDR2: KGHSH, LQKENI. The CDR3 bases are TGTGCCAGCTCACCGGGGAACCAGGCCGAGACCCAGTACTTC. This sequence encodes CASSPGNQAETQYF.

The V and J genes are TRBV10-3 and TRBJ2-7, with 8 bases that match TRBD2. CDR3 size: 15 residues. V trimming: 2 bases; J trimming: 9 bases; junction bases outside the gene matches: 12. CDR1 ENHRY and CDR2 SYGVKD come from the germline V gene. As DNA, the CDR3 is TGTGCCATCAGTGAGACAAGCGGGGGTACGGTGGGGCAGTACTTC. It translates to CAISETSGGTVGQYF.

This clone was picked up a small number of times. V usage is TRBV19 and J usage is TRBJ2-2; 9 bases map to TRBD2. This CDR3 region has 15 residues. Germline CDR1 reads LNHDA; CDR2 reads SQIVND (reference sequence). V shed 11 bases, J shed 3 bases, and the junction held 10 bases outside the gene matches. CDR3 residues: CAASSLAGYTGELFF. CDR3 nucleotide sequence: TGTGCCGCCTCGTCGCTAGCGGGGTACACCGGGGAGCTGTTTTTT.

The chain links TRBV6-5 to TRBJ2-5, with TRBD2 identical over 14 bases. Germline V CDR1 and CDR2: MNHEY, SVGAGI. This CDR3 is 16 amino acids long. The ends lost 4 bases at V and 5 bases at J; junction bases unmatched: 6. The CDR3, as DNA: TGTGCCAGCAGTTCGGGACTAGCGGGAGTAGGGGAGACCCAGTACTTC. It yields the protein CASSSGLAGVGETQYF.

This clone has a single count. J is TRBJ2-7 and V is TRBV6-1; D is perhaps TRBD1 or TRBD2 (5 bases each). Trimming removed 0 bases from V and 0 bases from J, with 12 bases in between. The CDR3 totals 16 residues. Germline CDR1 MNHNS, CDR2 SASEGT. Here the CDR3 reads CASSEAGTASSYEQYF. CDR3 coding DNA: TGTGCCAGCAGTGAAGCGGGGACGGCCAGCTCCTACGAGCAGTACTTC.

This clone was seen a single time. This chain uses TRBV21-1 with TRBJ1-5. TRBV21-1 is marked as a pseudogene. The CDR3 totals 14 residues. CDR3 nucleotide sequence: TGTGCCAGCAGCGGGGATAGGGGCAATCAGCCCCAGCATTTT. Translated, it gives CASSGDRGNQPQHF.

V gene TRBV18 combines with J gene TRBJ2-7, with D possibly being TRBD1 or TRBD2 (5 bases each). This CDR3 region has 14 residues. CDR1 and CDR2 from the germline V gene are KGHSH and LQKENI. With 2 bases removed from V and 2 bases from J, the gap between germline ends came to 10 bases. The CDR3 sequence: CASSPGREPYEQYF. In DNA, the CDR3 is TGTGCCAGCTCACCAGGCAGGGAGCCCTACGAGCAGTACTTC.

The chain employs TRBV7-8 and TRBJ2-1, with TRBD2 identical over 7 bases. The V gene's germline CDR1 is SGHVS and CDR2 FQNEAQ. Trimming cost V 1 base and J 2 bases; bases outside gene matches: 2. The CDR3 is 15 amino acids. The CDR3 reads CASSLGDYPYNEQFF. The CDR3, as DNA: TGTGCCAGCAGCTTAGGGGACTACCCCTACAATGAGCAGTTCTTC.

The rearrangement uses TRBV28 and TRBJ1-2, with D unclear. Germline CDR1 and CDR2: MDHEN and SYDVKM. CDR3 length equals 12 residues. V gave up 7 bases and J gave up 4 bases, with 10 bases separating them. This chain's CDR3 is CASTREGYGYTF. CDR3 in DNA: TGTGCCAGCACGCGAGAGGGCTATGGCTACACCTTC.

CDR3 loop: CAISGGVQETQYF. The CDR3, as DNA: TGTGCCATCAGTGGCGGGGTACAAGAGACCCAGTACTTC. This chain uses TRBV10-3 with TRBJ2-5, with a possible D match to TRBD2 (6 bases). Germline loops: CDR1 ENHRY, CDR2 SYGVKD. The V end lost 4 bases, the J end lost 2 bases, and 8 bases lay between the germline ends. The CDR3 is made up of 13 amino acids.